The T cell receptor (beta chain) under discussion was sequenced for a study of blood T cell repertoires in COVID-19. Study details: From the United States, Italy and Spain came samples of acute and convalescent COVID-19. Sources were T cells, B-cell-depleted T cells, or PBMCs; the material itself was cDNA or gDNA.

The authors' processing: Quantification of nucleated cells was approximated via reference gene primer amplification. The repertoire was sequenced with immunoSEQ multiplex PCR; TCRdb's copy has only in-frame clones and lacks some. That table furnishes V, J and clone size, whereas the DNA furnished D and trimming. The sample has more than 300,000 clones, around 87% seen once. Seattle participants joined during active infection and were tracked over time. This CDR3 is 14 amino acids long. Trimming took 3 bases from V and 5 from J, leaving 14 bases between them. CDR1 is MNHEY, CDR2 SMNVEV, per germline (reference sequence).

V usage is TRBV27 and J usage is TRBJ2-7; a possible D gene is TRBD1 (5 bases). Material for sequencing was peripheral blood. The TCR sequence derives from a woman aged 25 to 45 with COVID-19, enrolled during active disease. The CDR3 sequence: CASSFKGRRDEQYF. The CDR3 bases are TGTGCCAGCAGTTTTAAGGGGCGCAGGGACGAGCAGTACTTC.